These 3 T cell receptor beta chains originate from one sample sequenced in a study of shared clonotypes between healthy human individuals. The protocol was immunoSEQ multiplex PCR, while the TCRdb copy is restricted to in-frame clones and leaves out a portion. This sample has approximately 720,000 clones, with 90% to 95% found just once. CD8 cells classed as naive were CD45RO-negative and positively selected for CCR7, excluding terminally differentiated effector memory CD45RA+ cells. Sequenced input: naive CD8+ T cells sorted from blood. The source is a man aged 25 to 40 in good health.

The chain uses TRBV7-9 and TRBJ2-2; 11 nucleotides line up with TRBD1. CDR3 size: 17 residues. Germline CDR1 and CDR2: SEHNR and FQNEAQ (reference sequence). The V gene end was trimmed by 5 bases and the J gene end by 7 bases; junction bases not matched to a gene: 12. The CDR3 DNA reads TGTGCCAGCAGCCCTTCCCCGGGGACAGGGGGTATCGGGGAGCTGTTTTTT. Protein product: CASSPSPGTGGIGELFF.

This chain connects TRBV5-6 to TRBJ2-7; no definite D call. The CDR3 is 13 residues long. From germline, CDR1 is SGHDT and CDR2 YYEEEE. Trimming cost V 0 bases and J 6 bases, with 10 bases left between them. CDR3 loop: CASSLGPGGEQYF. The CDR3 DNA is TGTGCCAGCAGCTTGGGGCCCGGTGGCGAGCAGTACTTC.

This chain connects TRBV7-9 to TRBJ2-3; D might be TRBD2 (5 bases). V lost 5 bases to trimming and J lost 2 bases, with 14 bases between them. The CDR3 spans 15 residues. Germline CDR1 is SEHNR and CDR2 is FQNEAQ (reference sequence). The CDR3 spells CASSRAGLTTDTQYF. CDR3 nucleotide sequence: TGTGCCAGCAGCCGAGCCGGACTGACCACAGATACGCAGTATTTT.